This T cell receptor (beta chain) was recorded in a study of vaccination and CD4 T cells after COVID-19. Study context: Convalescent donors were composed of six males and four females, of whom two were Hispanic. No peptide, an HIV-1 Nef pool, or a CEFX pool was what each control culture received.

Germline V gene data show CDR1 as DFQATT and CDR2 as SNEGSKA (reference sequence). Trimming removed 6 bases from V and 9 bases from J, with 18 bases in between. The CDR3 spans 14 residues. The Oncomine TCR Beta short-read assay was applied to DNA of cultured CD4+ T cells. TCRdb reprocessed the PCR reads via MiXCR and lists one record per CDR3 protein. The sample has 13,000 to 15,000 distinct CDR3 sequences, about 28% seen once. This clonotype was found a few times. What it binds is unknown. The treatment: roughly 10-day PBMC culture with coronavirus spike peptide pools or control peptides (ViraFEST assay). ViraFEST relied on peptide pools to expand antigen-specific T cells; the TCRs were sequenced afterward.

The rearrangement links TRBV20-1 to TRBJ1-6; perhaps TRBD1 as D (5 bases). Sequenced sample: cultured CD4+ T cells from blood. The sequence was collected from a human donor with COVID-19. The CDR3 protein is CSAPPPMGRSPLHF. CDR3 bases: TGCAGTGCGCCGCCCCCTATGGGGCGTTCACCCCTCCACTTT.